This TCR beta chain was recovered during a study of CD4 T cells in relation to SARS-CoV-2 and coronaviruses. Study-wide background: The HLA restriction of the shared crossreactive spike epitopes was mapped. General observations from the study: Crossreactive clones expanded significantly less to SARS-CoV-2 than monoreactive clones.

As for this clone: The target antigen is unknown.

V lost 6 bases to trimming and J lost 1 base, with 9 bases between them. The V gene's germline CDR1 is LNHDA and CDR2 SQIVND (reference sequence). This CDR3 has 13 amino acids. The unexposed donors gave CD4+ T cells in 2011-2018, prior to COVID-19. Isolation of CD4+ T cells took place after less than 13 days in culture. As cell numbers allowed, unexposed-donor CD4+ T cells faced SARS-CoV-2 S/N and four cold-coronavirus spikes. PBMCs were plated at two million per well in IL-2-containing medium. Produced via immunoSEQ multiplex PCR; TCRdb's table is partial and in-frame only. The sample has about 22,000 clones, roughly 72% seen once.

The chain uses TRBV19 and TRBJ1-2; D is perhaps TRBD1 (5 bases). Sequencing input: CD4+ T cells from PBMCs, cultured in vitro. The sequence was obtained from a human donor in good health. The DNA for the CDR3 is TGTGCCAGTAGCCTGGGGGATAACTATGGCTACACCTTC. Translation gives CASSLGDNYGYTF.